Shown below are 4 T cell receptor beta chains from a single sample sequenced in a study of cytomegalovirus exposure and HLA in healthy donors (dated by TCRdb to the late 2010s). To prepare the library, the immunoSEQ multiplex PCR assay was applied. The immuneACCESS repertoire file appears here via TCRdb, limited to in-frame rearrangements. These files lack a portion of the clones; in checked studies, under half of the deficit traces to unresolved V genes, and the cause of the others is not known. The sample table contains some 180,000 clones; only one count was recorded for approximately 78% of them. The top ten clones comprise 1% to 1.5% of the sample. The sequenced sample was PBMCs. Receptor source: a woman younger than 45 in good health and CMV-seronegative.

The chain has TRBV18 and TRBJ2-1; unclear D gene. Germline values: CDR1 KGHSH, CDR2 LQKENI. The CDR3 contains 14 residues. The V gene lost 10 bases and the J gene lost 1 base, with 14 bases spanning the gap. CDR3: CATLSPASYNEQFF. The CDR3 DNA is TGTGCCACCTTATCCCCTGCGTCCTACAATGAGCAGTTCTTC.

This clone was recorded once. The chain employs TRBV4-1 and TRBJ2-7; 10 nucleotides align to TRBD2. CDR3 length: 18 amino acids. Looked up from germline, CDR1 is MGHRA and CDR2 is YSYEKL. With 0 bases clipped from V and 5 bases from J, the junction kept 13 bases outside the gene matches. The CDR3 DNA reads TGCGCCAGCAGCCAAGAGAGGGCTAGCGGGAGTAGGTTCGACGAGCAGTACTTC. This encodes CASSQERASGSRFDEQYF.

V usage is TRBV29-1 and J usage is TRBJ2-7, with D maybe TRBD1 (5 bases). Trimming took off 4 bases at V and 0 bases at J, with 10 bases between the two ends. The CDR3 length is 13 residues. Germline V lookup: CDR1 SQVTM, CDR2 ANQGSEA. CDR3 sequence: CSVGRGSSYEQYF. For the CDR3, the DNA is TGCAGCGTTGGTAGGGGCTCCTCCTACGAGCAGTACTTC.

This clone was counted between two and nine times. The chain combines TRBV6-1 with TRBJ1-5, with TRBD1 as a possible D gene (5 bases). Germline-derived CDR1 and CDR2 are MNHNS and SASEGT. CDR3 size: 14 residues. The ends were cut back, 5 bases at V and 7 bases at J, with 15 bases in the middle. The CDR3 sequence: CASSLSGRLQPQHF. Here the CDR3 DNA reads TGTGCCAGCAGTCTCTCAGGGAGGCTACAGCCCCAGCATTTT.